The 6 T cell receptor beta chains listed next were all sequenced from one sample in a study of lymphopenia after photon versus proton radiotherapy. Libraries were prepared by immunoSEQ multiplex PCR; TCRdb keeps only in-frame clonotypes and omits some of them. The table lists about 53,000 clones, about 83% of them singletons. This sample comprised peripheral blood, obtained from a patient treated with photon-based radiotherapy. The receptors were gathered from a man aged 45-60 years with gastric cancer.

The V and J genes are TRBV15 and TRBJ2-1; D ambiguous. Per the germline V gene, CDR1 is LNHNV and CDR2 is YYDKDF (reference sequence). The V end was cut by 0 bases, the J end by 9 bases, with 12 bases between. This CDR3 comprises 14 residues. CDR3 sequence (DNA): TGTGCCACCAGCAGAGATCGAGTAGTAGGTGAGCAGTTCTTC. It yields the protein CATSRDRVVGEQFF.

This chain links TRBV9 with TRBJ1-5, with D uncertain. Germline V CDR1 and CDR2: SGDLS, YYNGEE. CDR3 length equals 11 residues. With 3 bases removed from V and 4 bases from J, the gap between germline ends came to 2 bases. Here the CDR3 DNA reads TGTGCCAGCAGCGCTAATCAGCCCCAGCATTTT. Translating gives CASSANQPQHF.

This chain links TRBV18 with TRBJ1-5; the D is unclear. V shed 3 bases and J shed 15 bases, with 18 bases lying between them. Germline loops: CDR1 KGHSH, CDR2 LQKENI. The CDR3 totals 13 residues. CDR3 region: CASSPDERLMGHF. The CDR3 coding sequence is TGTGCCAGCTCACCCGATGAGCGCTTAATGGGGCATTTT.

The chain uses TRBV21-1 and TRBJ2-7; the table calls TRBD2, which could not be checked here. TRBV21-1 is given as a pseudogene. This CDR3 has 14 amino acids. As DNA, the CDR3 is TGTGCCAGCAGCAAAGCAGAGGGCACCTACGAGCAGTACTTC. It translates to CASSKAEGTYEQYF.

Here the CDR3 reads CASSFIPPDTQYF. CDR3 in DNA: TGTGCCAGCAGTTTCATCCCCCCAGATACGCAGTATTTT. The chain has TRBV27 and TRBJ2-3; D uncertain. The CDR3 loop spans 13 amino acids. The V end lost 3 bases, the J end lost 4 bases, and 8 bases lay between the germline ends. CDR1 MNHEY and CDR2 SMNVEV come from the germline V gene (reference sequence).

The DNA of the CDR3 is TGTGCCAGCAGTGAAGCGCAGCCCCCGAACATTCAGTACTTC. Protein: CASSEAQPPNIQYF. The chain employs TRBV28 and TRBJ2-4, with unresolved D. Trimming took 5 bases from V and 7 from J, leaving 15 bases between them. Germline CDR1 reads MDHEN; CDR2 reads SYDVKM. This CDR3 contains 14 residues.